The 12 T cell receptor beta chains presented below share a single source sample, sequenced in a study of blood T cell repertoires in COVID-19. Clones were read by immunoSEQ multiplex PCR, and TCRdb kept only the in-frame ones, dropping some. The data contain around 60,000 clones, around 87% of them singletons. Material for sequencing was peripheral blood. The receptor source for this set is a woman in her sixties or seventies with COVID-19, enrolled during active disease.

As DNA, the CDR3 is TGTGCCACCAGCAGAGATTTGACAGGGGTGGTTGAAAAACTGTTTTTT. It translates to CATSRDLTGVVEKLFF. The chain couples TRBV15 to TRBJ1-4, with 8 bases aligning to TRBD1. V trimming: 0 bases; J trimming: 7 bases; junction bases outside the gene matches: 7. CDR1 and CDR2 (germline): LNHNV, YYDKDF (reference sequence). The CDR3 totals 16 residues.

The rearrangement joins TRBV5-5 to TRBJ1-1, with TRBD1 matching 9 bases. V dropped 4 bases and J dropped 3; count of bases not matched to a gene: 7. The CDR3 spans 15 residues. Germline CDR1 SGHKS, CDR2 YYEKEE (reference sequence). The CDR3 region has the DNA TGTGCCAGCAGCCTCAGACAGGGGGGAGACACTGAAGCTTTCTTT. Its translation: CASSLRQGGDTEAFF. Based on the CDR3 plus reference TRBV5-5 and TRBJ1-1, the full variable domain is DAGVTQSPTHLIKTRGQQVTLRCSPISGHKSVSWYQQVLGQGPQFIFQYYEKEERGRGNFPDRFSARQFPNYSSELNVNALLLGDSALYLCASSLRQGGDTEAFFGQGTRLTVV.

This clone has only one observation. The chain is built from TRBV10-1 and TRBJ2-3; TRBD2 agrees at 12 bases. Germline V gives CDR1 WNHNN, CDR2 SYGVQD (reference sequence). V was pared by 0 bases and J by 2 bases, with 6 bases of the junction left unmatched. The CDR3 is made up of 18 amino acids. CDR3 nucleotide sequence: TGCGCCAGCAGTGAGTCGACGACTAGCGGGAGCTACACAGATACGCAGTATTTT. Translating it yields CASSESTTSGSYTDTQYF.

The chain is built from TRBV7-9 and TRBJ2-5, with 10 positions matching TRBD1. The CDR3 covers 15 residues. Germline CDR1 reads SEHNR; CDR2 reads FQNEAQ (reference sequence). V lost 3 bases and J lost 5; bases outside the gene matches: 6. For the CDR3, the DNA is TGTGCCAGCAGCTTCGGGACAGGGGACCGGGAGACCCAGTACTTC. This sequence encodes CASSFGTGDRETQYF.

The gene calls are TRBV7-2 and TRBJ2-7, with D unclear. Germline V gene data show CDR1 as SGHTA and CDR2 as FQGNSA. V lost 6 bases to trimming and J lost 6 bases, with 6 bases between them. The length of the CDR3 is 10 residues. CDR3 coding DNA: TGTGCCAGCAGTGCTACCGAGCAGTACTTC. Amino acids: CASSATEQYF.

This chain connects TRBV11-2 to TRBJ2-2, with 9 bases identical to TRBD2. Germline V gene lookup returns CDR1 SGHAT and CDR2 FQNNGV. V was pared by 4 bases and J by 1 base, with 1 base of the junction left unmatched. This CDR3 has 15 amino acids. The CDR3 sequence is CASSSTSGNTGELFF. In nucleotides, the CDR3 is TGTGCCAGCAGCTCGACTAGCGGGAACACCGGGGAGCTGTTTTTT.

The chain carries TRBV7-3 and TRBJ1-1, with 7 nucleotides matching TRBD1. Trimming at V came to 5 bases and at J to 1 base, leaving 1 base not matched to a gene. The CDR3 runs 13 residues. In germline, CDR1 is SGHTA, CDR2 FQGTGA. CDR3 coding DNA: TGTGCCAGCAGCCGGGACAGGAACACTGAAGCTTTCTTT. Translated: CASSRDRNTEAFF. The entire variable domain, with the rest obtained from reference TRBV7-3 and TRBJ1-1, is as follows: GAGVSQTPSNKVTEKGKYVELRCDPISGHTALYWYRQSLGQGPEFLIYFQGTGAADDSGLPNDRFFAVRPEGSVSTLKIQRTERGDSAVYLCASSRDRNTEAFFGQGTRLTVV.

V and J are TRBV4-3 and TRBJ2-1; 8 bases match TRBD1. V was clipped by 1 base and J by 6 bases; unmatched bases: 11. The length of the CDR3 is 17 residues. Germline V gene data show CDR1 as LGHNA and CDR2 as YSLEER. DNA of the CDR3: TGCGCCAGCAGCCAAGCAGGGGGCGCAAAAATAGGCAATGAGCAGTTCTTC. Translating gives CASSQAGGAKIGNEQFF.

The chain is built from TRBV13 and TRBJ2-7; D not resolved. Germline values: CDR1 PRHDT, CDR2 FYEKMQ (reference sequence). Trimming shortened V by 4 bases and J by 0 bases, and 13 bases separated the two germline ends. CDR3 size: 15 residues. CDR3 nucleotides: TGTGCCAGCAGCTCCCCCGGCGCTAGCTCCTACGAGCAGTACTTC. Translating it yields CASSSPGASSYEQYF.

The genes are TRBV7-9 and TRBJ1-4; D is unresolved. V was shortened by 2 bases and J by 7 bases, with 8 bases between the two germline ends. Germline V gene data show CDR1 as SEHNR and CDR2 as FQNEAQ (reference sequence). The CDR3 runs 13 residues. CDR3 nucleotide sequence: TGTGCCAGCAGCTTACGAGTTGGTGAAAAACTGTTTTTT. Translated: CASSLRVGEKLFF.

CDR3: CASSPQDEGTEAFF. The CDR3 DNA reads TGTGCCAGCAGCCCCCAAGACGAGGGAACTGAAGCTTTCTTT. The chain links TRBV21-1 to TRBJ1-1. TRBV21-1 is marked as a pseudogene. The CDR3 has 14 residues.

The chain recombines TRBV7-9 with TRBJ2-1; D ambiguous. The germline V and J ends were trimmed by 2 bases and 7 bases, with 9 bases remaining between them. Germline CDR1 and CDR2: SEHNR and FQNEAQ (reference sequence). The CDR3 contains 13 residues. Here the CDR3 DNA reads TGTGCCAGCAGCTTACCGGTCGGGAATGAGCAGTTCTTC. Amino acids: CASSLPVGNEQFF.